This T cell receptor (beta chain) comes out of a study of control samples from healthy donors and cancer patients (TCRdb year 2020). Receptor amplification or capture employed the immunoSEQ multiplex PCR assay. TCRdb stores this immuneACCESS table with in-frame sequences only. Part of the clones is absent; in the studies checked, under half of the shortfall reflects unresolved V genes, and no reason is known for the rest. The sample table holds some 140,000 clones, of which around 85% were seen once. Roughly 8.7% of the sample is taken by the ten largest. Comments on this clone: Its cognate antigen has yet to be identified. Per-base quality was not reported, and no clone a single base away is much larger than it.

The germline V gene (reference sequence) specifies GTSNPN as CDR1 and SVGIG as CDR2. V is pruned by 2 bases and J by 2 bases, leaving 9 bases of the junction without a gene match. The CDR3 numbers 15 residues from cysteine through phenylalanine. Only CDR3 DNA remains: 45 bases, in frame from the first base. Source material: blood. Here the chain combines TRBV30 and TRBJ2-7, and 7 junction bases match TRBD2. This sequence was found in a woman under 40 in good health. This receptor carries the CDR3 CAWSPLSGAPYEQYF. The DNA sequence reads TGTGCCTGGAGTCCATTAAGCGGGGCCCCCTACGAGCAGTACTTC.